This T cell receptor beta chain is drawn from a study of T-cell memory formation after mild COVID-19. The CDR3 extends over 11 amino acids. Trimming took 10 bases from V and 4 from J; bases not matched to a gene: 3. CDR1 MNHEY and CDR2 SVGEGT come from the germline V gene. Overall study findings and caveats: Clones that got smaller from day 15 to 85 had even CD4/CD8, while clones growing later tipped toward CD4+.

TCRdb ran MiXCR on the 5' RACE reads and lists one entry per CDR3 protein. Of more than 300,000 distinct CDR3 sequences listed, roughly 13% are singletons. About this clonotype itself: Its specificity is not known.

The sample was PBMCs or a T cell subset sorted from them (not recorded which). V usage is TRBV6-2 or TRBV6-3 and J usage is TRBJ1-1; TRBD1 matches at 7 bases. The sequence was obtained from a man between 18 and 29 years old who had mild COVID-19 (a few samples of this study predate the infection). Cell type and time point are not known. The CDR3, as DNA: TGTGCCACCAGGGGGGCCACTGAAGCTTTCTTT. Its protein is CATRGATEAFF.